This TCR beta chain was retrieved from a study of monozygotic twins with inflammatory bowel disease. Findings and limits, study-wide: Differences in immunosuppressive treatment may have been a source of added variability in patient repertoires. Healthy co-twins showed greater TCRbeta diversity (inverse Simpson) than IBD patients.

Notes on this clonotype: The antigen is unknown.

This CDR3 spans 15 amino acids. Germline V CDR1 and CDR2: SGHTA, FQGNSA. Each sample's cDNA came from eight separate reactions. UMIs that had a 6-nucleotide sample barcode were put in using template switching. For each CDR3 protein, TCRdb gives one entry from its re-call of the 5' RACE reads, without DNA. This listing includes fewer than 550,000 distinct CDR3 sequences. The TCR was taken from a human donor with ulcerative colitis or Crohn's disease, or a healthy co-twin of an affected twin (not recorded which). Material for sequencing was blood. The gene calls are TRBV7-2 and TRBJ1-3; TCRdb reports TRBD1, a call that lacks DNA to check it against. The CDR3: CASSPPVGVGNTIYF.